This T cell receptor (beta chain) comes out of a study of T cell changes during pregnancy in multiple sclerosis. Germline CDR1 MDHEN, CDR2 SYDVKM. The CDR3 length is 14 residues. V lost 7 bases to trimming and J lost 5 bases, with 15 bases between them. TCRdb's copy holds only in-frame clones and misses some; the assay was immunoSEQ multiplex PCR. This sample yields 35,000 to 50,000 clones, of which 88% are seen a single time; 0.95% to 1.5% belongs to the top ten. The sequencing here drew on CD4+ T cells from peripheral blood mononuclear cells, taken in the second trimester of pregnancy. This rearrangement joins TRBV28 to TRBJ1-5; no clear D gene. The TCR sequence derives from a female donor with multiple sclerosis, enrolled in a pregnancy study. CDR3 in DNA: TGTGCCAGCAAAGTTTTGGGGAGTCATCAGCCCCAGCATTTT. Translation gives CASKVLGSHQPQHF.